Listed below are T cell receptor beta chains from one sample, sequenced in a study of human T cells and chemical hapten exposure. TCRdb ran MiXCR on the RACE reads and lists one entry per CDR3 protein. In the table there are fewer than 50,000 distinct CDR3 sequences, 4% of which are singletons. Sequencing was performed on whole blood, taken in connection with sensitization to the hapten diphenylcyclopropenone (DPC). These receptors originate from a middle-aged man with alopecia areata. Some clones in this sample may be carry-over from other donors' samples. Each CDR3 is given with its conserved first and last residue. D genes are given only for firm matches. For some rows the clone size is stated as once, few or many, or as a class when expanded; others skip it.

v_call	j_call	clone_size	d_call	cdr3_aa	cdr3_nt
TRBV7-9	TRBJ2-2	NA	TRBD2	CASSRGRAGATGELFF	TGTGCCAGCAGCCGCGGCCGGGCGGGAGCTACCGGGGAGCTGTTTTTT
TRBV19	TRBJ2-6	many	NA	CASSIAGTPGANVLTF	TGTGCCAGTAGTATAGCAGGGACACCCGGGGCCAACGTCCTGACTTTC
TRBV10-2	TRBJ2-6	many	NA	CASSPRGANVLTF	TGCGCCAGCAGCCCCCGCGGGGCCAACGTCCTGACTTTC
TRBV6-2/TRBV6-3	TRBJ2-3	many	TRBD2	CASSRTSGGSTDTQYF	TGTGCCAGCAGTCGAACTAGCGGAGGGAGCACAGATACGCAGTATTTT
TRBV9	TRBJ2-7	many	NA	CASLYRENYEQYF	TGTGCCAGCCTATACAGGGAGAACTACGAGCAGTACTTC
TRBV6-6	TRBJ2-5	many	TRBD1	CASSPGQNEETQYF	TGTGCCAGCAGCCCGGGACAGAATGAAGAGACCCAGTACTTC
TRBV20-1	TRBJ2-3	many	TRBD1	CSAPPPGQGLRNTQYF	TGCAGTGCCCCTCCCCCGGGACAGGGGCTGAGAAATACGCAGTATTTT
TRBV7-9	TRBJ1-3	few	NA	CASSPWPEVGNTIYF	TGTGCCAGCAGCCCCTGGCCAGAGGTCGGAAACACCATATATTTT
TRBV28	TRBJ2-7	medium-sized	NA	CASSRGPYEQYF	TGTGCCAGCAGTAGGGGCCCCTACGAGCAGTACTTC
TRBV6-2/TRBV6-3	TRBJ2-3	many	NA	CASSYMGLRTDTQYF	TGTGCCAGCAGTTACATGGGACTTCGCACAGATACGCAGTATTTT
TRBV5-4	TRBJ1-1	many	NA	CASSPPGFTEAFF	TGTGCCAGCAGCCCGCCCGGGTTCACTGAAGCTTTCTTT
TRBV12-2	TRBJ2-3	NA	NA	CASRLEAIHSTDTQYF	TGTGCAAGTCGCTTAGAGGCAATCCACAGCACAGATACGCAGTATTTT
TRBV6-5	TRBJ2-1	many	TRBD2	CASRGLAGVPEQFF	TGTGCCAGCAGGGGACTAGCGGGAGTTCCTGAGCAGTTCTTC
TRBV28	TRBJ1-5	many	NA	CASSFLGNSNQPQHF	TGTGCCAGCAGTTTTTTGGGTAATAGCAATCAGCCCCAGCATTTT
TRBV18	TRBJ2-7	many	TRBD1	CASSPGQGVYEQYF	TGTGCCAGCTCACCAGGGCAGGGGGTCTACGAGCAGTACTTC
TRBV6-4	TRBJ2-2	NA	NA	CASSDWAGAPGELFF	TGTGCCAGCAGTGACTGGGCAGGGGCACCCGGGGAGCTGTTTTTT
TRBV19	TRBJ1-5	many	NA	CASSIAGYNQPQHF	TGTGCCAGTAGTATAGCCGGTTACAATCAGCCCCAGCATTTT
TRBV9	TRBJ2-1	many	TRBD2	CASGETSGTSYNEQFF	TGTGCCAGCGGGGAAACTAGCGGGACGTCCTACAATGAGCAGTTCTTC
TRBV10-2	TRBJ2-7	many	NA	CASSEFPYEQYF	TGCGCCAGCAGTGAGTTTCCCTACGAGCAGTACTTC
TRBV6-4	TRBJ2-3	many	TRBD2	CASSEQAGGTDTQYF	TGTGCCAGCAGTGAACAGGCGGGGGGCACAGATACGCAGTATTTT
TRBV30	TRBJ1-5	many	NA	CAWSEPSGRTQHF	TGTGCCTGGAGTGAACCTTCTGGGCGAACCCAGCATTTT
TRBV19	TRBJ2-1	many	NA	CASSIDQDSYNEQFF	TGTGCCAGTAGTATAGATCAGGATAGCTACAATGAGCAGTTCTTC
TRBV4-2	TRBJ2-2	many	TRBD2	CASSRIAGDPNTGELFF	TGTGCCAGCAGCCGAATAGCGGGAGACCCGAACACCGGGGAGCTGTTTTTT
TRBV20-1	TRBJ2-4	many	TRBD2	CSASPGPGRDIQYF	TGCAGTGCTAGTCCGGGCCCCGGGAGGGACATTCAGTACTTC
TRBV9	TRBJ1-1	many	NA	CASSPHGGGWSEAFF	TGTGCCAGCAGCCCCCATGGAGGGGGATGGTCTGAAGCTTTCTTT
TRBV6-5	TRBJ2-7	many	TRBD1	CASSYGKTGSSYEQYF	TGTGCCAGCAGCTATGGGAAGACAGGGAGCTCCTACGAGCAGTACTTC
TRBV20-1	TRBJ2-1	NA	NA	CSKTGYSNEQFF	TGCAGTAAAACGGGGTACTCGAATGAGCAGTTCTTC
TRBV5-5	TRBJ1-6	many	TRBD1	CASSLGTGYANNSPLHF	TGTGCCAGCAGCTTGGGGACAGGGTACGCGAATAATTCACCCCTCCACTTT
TRBV6-5	TRBJ2-3	many	TRBD2	CASSTTSGSLPDTQYF	TGTGCCAGCAGTACCACTAGCGGGAGTCTTCCAGATACGCAGTATTTT
TRBV20-1	TRBJ1-3	few	TRBD1	CSASPEGTAGNTIYF	TGCAGTGCTAGCCCCGAAGGGACAGCTGGAAACACCATATATTTT
TRBV5-1	TRBJ2-1	many	NA	CASSLTPSSYNEQFF	TGCGCCAGCAGTTTGACACCCAGCTCCTACAATGAGCAGTTCTTC
TRBV20-1	TRBJ1-4	many	NA	CSARDRRFEKLFF	TGCAGTGCTAGAGATCGCAGATTCGAAAAACTGTTTTTT
TRBV6-5	TRBJ2-1	many	NA	CASRTGTIYNEQFF	TGTGCCAGCAGAACCGGGACCATATACAATGAGCAGTTCTTC
TRBV4-1	TRBJ2-3	many	TRBD2	CASSPSGTFTDTQYF	TGCGCCAGCAGCCCCAGCGGGACGTTCACAGATACGCAGTATTTT
TRBV9	TRBJ2-7	many	NA	CASSTPGTQMDYEQYF	TGTGCCAGCAGCACCCCCGGGACTCAAATGGACTACGAGCAGTACTTC
TRBV28	TRBJ2-4	many	NA	CASSPQDFAGIQYF	TGTGCCAGCAGTCCCCAGGACTTCGCGGGCATTCAGTACTTC
TRBV27	TRBJ1-1	many	NA	CASRPSASNTEAFF	TGTGCCAGCAGGCCATCCGCCTCGAACACTGAAGCTTTCTTT
TRBV5-1	TRBJ2-5	many	NA	CASSLIPTSRETQYF	TGCGCCAGCAGCTTGATCCCTACTAGCCGGGAGACCCAGTACTTC
TRBV10-2	TRBJ1-2	many	NA	CASRVQGGSNYGYTF	TGCGCCAGCAGAGTCCAGGGTGGGTCTAACTATGGCTACACCTTC
TRBV5-1	TRBJ1-4	many	TRBD1	CASSLRTGGNEKLFF	TGCGCCAGCAGCTTAAGGACAGGGGGCAATGAAAAACTGTTTTTT
TRBV29-1	TRBJ2-1	NA	NA	CSVVASSHNEQFF	TGCAGCGTTGTGGCTAGCAGCCACAATGAGCAGTTCTTC
TRBV29-1	TRBJ2-7	NA	TRBD2	CSVVTGRAREQYF	TGCAGCGTTGTTACGGGGAGGGCCAGGGAGCAGTACTTC
TRBV12-3/TRBV12-4	TRBJ2-3	NA	TRBD2	CASSETSGRNTQYF	TGTGCCAGCAGTGAGACTAGCGGGAGGAATACGCAGTATTTT
TRBV12-3/TRBV12-4	TRBJ2-7	many	TRBD1	CASRGQGYHEQYF	TGTGCCAGCAGAGGACAGGGGTACCACGAGCAGTACTTC
TRBV12-3/TRBV12-4	TRBJ2-1	many	TRBD2	CASSLLGGDNEQFF	TGTGCCAGCAGTTTACTGGGGGGGGACAATGAGCAGTTCTTC
TRBV6-2/TRBV6-3	TRBJ2-1	NA	NA	CASRNPNNEQFF	TGTGCCAGCAGAAACCCCAACAATGAGCAGTTCTTC
TRBV7-2	TRBJ2-7	many	TRBD2	CASSLVGGGPYEQYF	TGTGCCAGCAGCTTAGTGGGGGGAGGGCCCTACGAGCAGTACTTC
TRBV29-1	TRBJ2-5	many	TRBD1	CSVEKLKGTGKETQYF	TGCAGCGTTGAAAAGCTCAAAGGGACAGGGAAAGAGACCCAGTACTTC
TRBV12-3/TRBV12-4	TRBJ1-5	few	NA	CASSLMTSGQPQHF	TGTGCCAGCAGTTTAATGACATCGGGCCAGCCCCAGCATTTT
TRBV5-1	TRBJ1-5	many	NA	CASSLDREDQPQHF	TGCGCCAGCAGCTTGGACAGAGAAGATCAGCCCCAGCATTTT
TRBV28	TRBJ2-7	NA	TRBD2	CASRVTSDDSYEQYF	TGTGCCAGCAGAGTTACTAGCGATGACTCCTACGAGCAGTACTTC
TRBV6-2/TRBV6-3	TRBJ1-5	many	NA	CASSYPQGGQPQHF	TGTGCCAGCAGTTACCCCCAGGGAGGACAGCCCCAGCATTTT
TRBV7-9	TRBJ1-6	many	NA	CASSLAGAAGSPLHF	TGTGCCAGCAGCTTAGCAGGGGCCGCGGGGTCACCCCTCCACTTT
TRBV28	TRBJ1-4	many	NA	CASSVATNEKLFF	TGTGCCAGCAGTGTGGCAACTAATGAAAAACTGTTTTTT
TRBV4-1	TRBJ2-5	many	NA	CASSRQGQRREETQYF	TGCGCCAGCAGTCGCCAAGGACAGCGACGGGAGGAGACCCAGTACTTC